The 28 T cell receptor beta chains below were found in one sample sequenced in a study of blood T cell repertoires in COVID-19. Assay: immunoSEQ multiplex PCR; the TCRdb copy retains only in-frame clones and omits some. The data contain 200,000 or so clones, 90% to 95% of them singletons. The sample comprised peripheral blood. The receptor set was obtained from a man in his 60s with COVID-19, enrolled during active disease.

This chain uses TRBV5-1 with TRBJ1-1, with no clear D. Trimming pared 3 bases from V and 0 bases from J, leaving 12 bases between. This CDR3 spans 15 amino acids. Germline V gives CDR1 SGHRS, CDR2 YFSETQ. CDR3 sequence reads: CASSSTGSLNTEAFF. CDR3 DNA: TGCGCCAGCAGCTCCACCGGGTCATTGAACACTGAAGCTTTCTTT.

The chain couples TRBV28 to TRBJ1-5, with 9 bases fitting TRBD1. The CDR3 is made up of 15 amino acids. From germline, CDR1 is MDHEN and CDR2 SYDVKM. The trim removed 4 bases at V and 1 base at J, leaving 2 bases unmatched. The CDR3, as DNA: TGTGCCAGCAGTTGGACAGGGGAGAGCAATCAGCCCCAGCATTTT. Protein product: CASSWTGESNQPQHF. The full variable domain, rest sourced from reference TRBV28 and TRBJ1-5, is DVKVTQSSRYLVKRTGEKVFLECVQDMDHENMFWYRQDPGLGLRLIYFSYDVKMKEKGDIPEGYSVSREKKERFSLILESASTNQTSMYLCASSWTGESNQPQHFGDGTRLSIL.

This clone has a single count. DNA of the CDR3: TGTGCCAGCAGTGTTTCCAGCGGGAGGGCTCAGAGCGGGGAGCTGTTTTTT. It yields the protein CASSVSSGRAQSGELFF. The chain is built from TRBV6-4 and TRBJ2-2; 10 positions agree with TRBD2. The CDR3 loop spans 17 amino acids. V gave up 4 bases and J gave up 7 bases; unmatched junction bases: 12. Per germline, CDR1 MRHNA and CDR2 SNTAGT.

The rearrangement joins TRBV2 to TRBJ2-3; the D is unclear. This CDR3 contains 13 residues. Trimming removed 6 bases from V and 0 bases from J, with 7 bases in between. Looked up from germline, CDR1 is SNHLY and CDR2 is FYNNEI. The CDR3, as DNA: TGTGCCAGCAGGGGCTTTAGCACAGATACGCAGTATTTT. Its translation is CASRGFSTDTQYF.

The CDR3 DNA sequence: TGTGCCAGCAGTTCTCTCCCGGAGCAGTACTTC. It yields the protein CASSSLPEQYF. This sequence joins TRBV28 and TRBJ2-7; D is unclear. The CDR3 extends over 11 amino acids. Germline CDR1 is MDHEN and CDR2 is SYDVKM. Trimming took off 4 bases at V and 7 bases at J, with 8 bases between the two ends. Full variable domain (rest looked up from reference TRBV28 and TRBJ2-7): DVKVTQSSRYLVKRTGEKVFLECVQDMDHENMFWYRQDPGLGLRLIYFSYDVKMKEKGDIPEGYSVSREKKERFSLILESASTNQTSMYLCASSSLPEQYFGPGTRLTVT.

This clone was observed once. The V gene is TRBV25-1, the J gene TRBJ1-6; 9 positions match TRBD1. This CDR3 contains 14 residues. The germline gives CDR1 MGHDK, CDR2 SYGVNS. V dropped 7 bases and J dropped 9; count of bases not matched to a gene: 7. CDR3 amino acids: CASTERTGASPLHF. CDR3 sequence (DNA): TGTGCCAGCACTGAGAGGACAGGGGCTTCACCCCTCCACTTT.

In the case of this clone: Other nucleotide sequences from this sample produce the same CDR3. V usage is TRBV5-1 and J usage is TRBJ2-1; unclear D gene. From germline, CDR1 is SGHRS and CDR2 YFSETQ. Trimming stripped 0 bases from V and 4 bases from J, with 5 bases between. The CDR3 length is 13 residues. CDR3 residues: CASSLAVYNEQFF. In DNA, the CDR3 is TGCGCCAGCAGCTTGGCAGTTTACAATGAGCAGTTCTTC.

The chain recombines TRBV4-1 with TRBJ1-6, with D perhaps matching TRBD1 (5 bases). CDR1 is MGHRA, CDR2 YSYEKL, per germline. The CDR3 extends over 14 amino acids. Trimming shortened V by 0 bases and J by 7 bases, and 7 bases separated the two germline ends. The CDR3, as DNA: TGCGCCAGCAGCCAAGATAAGGGGAATTCACCCCTCCACTTT. Amino acids: CASSQDKGNSPLHF.

The gene calls are TRBV12-3 or TRBV12-4 and TRBJ1-2; 7 bases are a match to TRBD1. J gave up 9 bases and V 7 bases, and 8 bases lay outside the gene matches. This CDR3 is 12 amino acids long. In DNA, the CDR3 is TGTGCCAGCACCAGGACAGGAGGAAGCTACACCTTC. The encoded protein is CASTRTGGSYTF.

The chain employs TRBV5-1 and TRBJ2-7; a possible D gene is TRBD2 (5 bases). The CDR3 runs to 14 residues. The germline V gene encodes CDR1 SGHRS and CDR2 YFSETQ. The V gene lost 0 bases and the J gene lost 5 bases, with 12 bases spanning the gap. The CDR3 nucleotides read TGCGCCAGCAGCTTGGCCGGGGTTATGGACGAGCAGTACTTC. It yields the protein CASSLAGVMDEQYF.

The chain recombines TRBV18 with TRBJ1-2; D unclear. This CDR3 contains 13 residues. Per germline, CDR1 KGHSH and CDR2 LQKENI. Trimming removed 4 bases at V and 3 bases at J, with 9 bases between. CDR3 sequence: CASSLDKDYGYTF. The CDR3 DNA follows: TGTGCCAGCTCACTCGACAAGGACTATGGCTACACCTTC.

The gene calls are TRBV5-1 and TRBJ2-7, with D possibly being TRBD1 (7 bases). Germline CDR1 SGHRS, CDR2 YFSETQ. The V and J ends lost 3 bases and 4 bases respectively, with 17 bases between them. The CDR3 length is 15 residues. The CDR3 DNA sequence: TGCGCCAGCAGCTGGAGGGACAGTGGGGCGTACGAGCAGTACTTC. Translation: CASSWRDSGAYEQYF.

This chain uses TRBV14 with TRBJ2-7; D perhaps matches TRBD1 (6 bases). The ends were cut back, 1 base at V and 5 bases at J, with 9 bases in the middle. Germline CDR1 SGHDN, CDR2 FVKESK. This CDR3 has 13 residues. This CDR3 is CASSQVTGNEQYF. DNA of the CDR3: TGTGCCAGCAGCCAAGTGACAGGCAACGAGCAGTACTTC.

This sequence joins TRBV3-1 (or the pseudogene TRBV3-2) and TRBJ2-7; 8 bases map to TRBD1. The CDR3 contains 15 residues. V gave up 1 base and J gave up 3 bases; unmatched junction bases: 5. Germline V gives CDR1 LGHDT, CDR2 YNNKEL (reference sequence). CDR3 sequence reads: CASSQASGGVYEQYF. CDR3 DNA: TGTGCCAGCAGCCAAGCGTCAGGGGGCGTCTACGAGCAGTACTTC.

This clone was detected once. The chain uses TRBV9 and TRBJ2-7, with TRBD1 identical over 7 bases. Germline V gene sequence: CDR1 SGDLS, CDR2 YYNGEE. The CDR3 is 16 residues long. Trimming removed 4 bases from V and 7 bases from J; junction bases left unmatched: 17. The CDR3 DNA reads as TGTGCCAGCAGCCTAGATAGACAGGGCCTTCCCGGGGAGCAGTACTTC. Its protein is CASSLDRQGLPGEQYF.

The chain has TRBV12-3 or TRBV12-4 and TRBJ1-5; TRBD1 is a possible D gene (5 bases). The length of the CDR3 is 13 residues. Trimming took 5 bases from V and 7 from J, leaving 12 bases between them. The CDR3 is CASSPLGGQPQHF. In DNA, the CDR3 is TGTGCCAGCAGTCCCCTCGGGGGACAGCCCCAGCATTTT.

This clone was counted once. This chain links TRBV12-5 with TRBJ2-7; 7 positions agree with TRBD1. The CDR3 has 15 amino acids. Trimming removed 4 bases from V and 5 bases from J; junction bases left unmatched: 11. Germline V gene lookup returns CDR1 LGHNT and CDR2 FRNRAP. This CDR3 reads CASGSRDSRNHEQYF. Written as DNA, the CDR3 is TGTGCTAGTGGTTCGAGGGACAGCCGGAATCACGAGCAGTACTTC.

The rearrangement uses TRBV3-1 (or the pseudogene TRBV3-2) and TRBJ1-6, with D possibly matching TRBD1 (5 bases). The CDR3 consists of 19 residues. Germline assignment: CDR1 LGHDT and CDR2 YNNKEL (reference sequence). The V end lost 1 base, the J end lost 1 base, and 17 bases lay between the germline ends. The CDR3 region has the DNA TGTGCCAGCAGCCAAGGGTCTCAATCCGGGACTTCCTATAATTCACCCCTCCACTTT. Translated, it gives CASSQGSQSGTSYNSPLHF.

The chain links TRBV18 to TRBJ1-4, with D perhaps TRBD1 (6 bases). Deletions cut 4 bases from V and 5 bases from J, with 14 bases between. Germline loops: CDR1 KGHSH, CDR2 LQKENI. This CDR3 region has 15 residues. The CDR3 sequence: CASSLMDSLNEKLFF. In nucleotides, the CDR3 is TGTGCCAGCTCACTTATGGACAGTCTCAATGAAAAACTGTTTTTT.

The chain has TRBV5-1 and TRBJ2-1; D unclear. The CDR3 has 14 amino acids. Germline values: CDR1 SGHRS, CDR2 YFSETQ. V was shortened by 7 bases and J by 3 bases, with 14 bases between the two germline ends. In nucleotides, the CDR3 is TGCGCCAGCGCCCTCTCGTCCGGCTACAATGAGCAGTTCTTC. Encoded protein: CASALSSGYNEQFF.

This clone was observed once. The rearrangement uses TRBV3-1 (or the pseudogene TRBV3-2) and TRBJ1-5; weak D call: TRBD1 (6 bases). This CDR3 has 12 amino acids. Germline CDR1 LGHDT, CDR2 YNNKEL (reference sequence). The V gene lost 2 bases and the J gene lost 11 bases, with 10 bases spanning the gap. CDR3 region: CASSQPGTTQHF. The DNA for the CDR3 is TGTGCCAGCAGCCAACCGGGGACAACCCAGCATTTT.

The chain combines TRBV6-5 with TRBJ1-5; D perhaps matches TRBD1 (6 bases). With 7 bases removed from V and 6 bases from J, the gap between germline ends came to 13 bases. The CDR3 loop spans 13 amino acids. Germline CDR1 MNHEY, CDR2 SVGAGI. The CDR3 DNA reads as TGTGCCAGCACGAGGGGGTCGGGTCAGCCCCAGCATTTT. Protein: CASTRGSGQPQHF.

The chain uses TRBV19 and TRBJ2-1; 9 bases fit TRBD1. The CDR3 runs 17 residues. The V gene end was trimmed by 6 bases and the J gene end by 0 bases; junction bases not matched to a gene: 9. CDR1 is LNHDA, CDR2 SQIVND, per germline (reference sequence). In nucleotides, the CDR3 is TGTGCCAGTAGCAAGCTAACAGGGGGCAACTCCTACAATGAGCAGTTCTTC. Protein: CASSKLTGGNSYNEQFF.

The rearrangement joins TRBV27 to TRBJ2-3; 8 nucleotides agree with TRBD1. The junction had 6 bases not matched to a gene; V was cut back by 6 bases and J by 1 base. Germline-derived CDR1 and CDR2 are MNHEY and SMNVEV (reference sequence). CDR3 size: 15 residues. CDR3 coding DNA: TGTGCCAGCAGATACAGGGGGAGTGGCACAGATACGCAGTATTTT. Its translation is CASRYRGSGTDTQYF.

The chain uses TRBV5-4 and TRBJ2-2; 10 nucleotides match TRBD2. Trimming cost V 0 bases and J 7 bases; bases outside gene matches: 9. Per germline, CDR1 SGHNT and CDR2 YYREEE (reference sequence). The CDR3 has 17 amino acids. For the CDR3, the DNA is TGTGCCAGCAGCTTGGTATCTCTAGCGGGAGTGGTCGGGGAGCTGTTTTTT. As protein: CASSLVSLAGVVGELFF.

This chain joins TRBV28 and TRBJ2-7, with unresolved D. The CDR3 consists of 13 residues. Trimming pared 3 bases from V and 2 bases from J, leaving 8 bases between. Germline V gene lookup returns CDR1 MDHEN and CDR2 SYDVKM. The CDR3 DNA reads TGTGCCAGCAGTTTTGAGTCCCCCTACGAGCAGTACTTC. It is translated as CASSFESPYEQYF.

The rearrangement joins TRBV30 to TRBJ2-3; D not resolved. The germline CDR1 and CDR2 sequences are GTSNPN and SVGIG (reference sequence). Trimming took off 5 bases at V and 3 bases at J, with 12 bases between the two ends. This CDR3 has 13 amino acids. This chain's CDR3 is CAWLAGGTDTQYF. CDR3 in DNA: TGTGCCTGGTTAGCTGGTGGGACAGATACGCAGTATTTT.

The chain employs TRBV10-1 and TRBJ2-4; 10 positions agree with TRBD1. J gave up 1 base and V 6 bases, and 3 bases lay outside the gene matches. This CDR3 has 15 amino acids. Germline V gene lookup returns CDR1 WNHNN and CDR2 SYGVQD (reference sequence). CDR3 loop: CASRDRGEAKNIQYF. The CDR3 DNA is TGCGCCAGCAGGGACAGGGGGGAGGCCAAAAACATTCAGTACTTC.